This TCR beta chain was recorded in a study of CD8+ T cells in alopecia areata. Study-wide points: The study found higher clonality in lesional than normal scalp, especially in alopecia totalis/universalis. Sharing of TCRs across patients appeared less clear than in mice, possibly for HLA-related reasons.

After isolation, RNA underwent reverse transcription to generate cDNA as the sequencing template. Sequencing was performed with immunoSEQ multiplex PCR; in TCRdb, only in-frame clones are kept and a portion is missing. This sample has some 160,000 clones, with less than 65% found just once. Concerning this clone itself: The antigen is unknown.

Trimming removed 0 bases from V and 0 bases from J, with 11 bases in between. The CDR3 loop spans 16 amino acids. Germline assignment: CDR1 SGHDN and CDR2 FVKESK. Sequenced: CD8+ T cells sorted from blood. This receptor was identified in a human donor in good health. This chain joins TRBV14 and TRBJ1-1; D perhaps matches TRBD1 (5 bases). This chain's CDR3 is CASSQDRGKMNTEAFF. CDR3 sequence (DNA): TGTGCCAGCAGCCAAGATCGGGGGAAAATGAACACTGAAGCTTTCTTT.